Sequencing of this TCR beta chain was carried out in a study of cytomegalovirus exposure and HLA in healthy donors. Study information: A preliminary data release comprised roughly 85 million unique TCRs obtained from HLA-typed donors. Overall study findings and caveats: It was assumed in the presence/absence analyses that sequencing depth was roughly uniform across donors. Several top significant clusters appeared, in a later analysis, to be linked to common viral pathogens.

As for this clone: What it binds is not known.

PCR amplification relied on 60 Vbeta primers (plus 13 Jbeta primers). Profiled with immunoSEQ multiplex PCR; TCRdb holds only in-frame clones, not every one. Of under 150,000 clones listed, roughly 69% are singletons. Germline V gene data show CDR1 as SGHVS and CDR2 as FQNEAQ. The V and J ends lost 5 bases and 5 bases, in that order; junction bases with no gene match: 10. The length of the CDR3 is 17 residues. The clonotype was recovered from a human donor in good health. Input material: PBMCs. This sequence joins TRBV7-8 and TRBJ2-7, with TRBD2 identical over 15 bases. CDR3 DNA: TGTGCCAGCAGCAGGACTAGCGGGGGGGCCTTTCCTAACGAGCAGTACTTC. Translating gives CASSRTSGGAFPNEQYF.